The rows below give T cell receptor beta chains drawn from one sample of a study of identical twins. TCRdb analysed the 5' RACE reads with MiXCR anew, one entry per CDR3 protein. The repertoire holds roughly 260,000 distinct CDR3 sequences, with around 15% as singletons. Sequencing was done on a sample of memory (CD45RO+) T cells sorted from blood. The receptors stem from a woman aged 18-29 years in good health. Each CDR3 is given with its conserved first and last residue. The D gene is left open where the match is weak. A clone size is listed for some rows: how often the clone was seen (once, few, many), or a class if it is expanded.

NA,NA,TRBJ2-7,TRBV20-1,CSARQGPSYEQYF,TGCAGTGCTAGACAGGGGCCTTCCTACGAGCAGTACTTC
NA,NA,TRBJ2-2,TRBV12-3/TRBV12-4,CASNIGRGTGELFF,TGTGCCAGCAACATAGGACGGGGCACCGGGGAGCTGTTTTTT
few,NA,TRBJ1-5,TRBV6-2/TRBV6-3,CASSTSNQPQHF,TGTGCCAGCAGCACAAGCAATCAGCCCCAGCATTTT
NA,NA,TRBJ1-5,TRBV7-8,CASSVGTTSVYQPQHF,TGTGCCAGCAGCGTGGGGACCACCTCAGTTTATCAGCCCCAGCATTTT
NA,NA,TRBJ1-5,TRBV20-1,CSARDPRDGTQSQPQHF,TGCAGTGCTAGAGATCCTCGAGACGGGACACAGTCGCAGCCCCAGCATTTT
NA,NA,TRBJ2-7,TRBV27,CASSSFHSSYEQYF,TGTGCCAGCAGTTCGTTCCATAGTTCCTACGAGCAGTACTTC
NA,NA,TRBJ2-3,TRBV6-1,CASSRGAGSTDTQYF,TGTGCCAGCAGTAGGGGCGCGGGTAGCACAGATACGCAGTATTTT
NA,NA,TRBJ2-7,TRBV2,CASISSYEQYF,TGTGCCAGCATCAGCTCCTACGAGCAGTACTTC
few,NA,TRBJ1-2,TRBV6-2/TRBV6-3,CASSPWGDTGYTF,TGTGCCAGCAGTCCCTGGGGAGACACTGGCTACACCTTC
NA,TRBD1,TRBJ1-5,TRBV6-2/TRBV6-3,CASSPSRTGVSQPQHF,TGTGCCAGCAGCCCATCAAGGACAGGGGTGAGTCAGCCCCAGCATTTT
many,NA,TRBJ2-7,TRBV5-4,CASSEGTVIYEQYF,TGTGCCAGCAGCGAAGGGACGGTGATCTACGAGCAGTACTTC
few,NA,TRBJ2-2,TRBV7-9,CASSLVWENTGELFF,TGTGCCAGCAGCTTAGTGTGGGAGAACACCGGGGAGCTGTTTTTT
few,NA,TRBJ2-1,TRBV6-2/TRBV6-3,CASSDPFISSYNEQFF,TGTGCCAGCAGTGACCCTTTTATAAGCTCCTACAATGAGCAGTTCTTC
NA,TRBD1,TRBJ2-7,TRBV7-9,CATQGQGYEQYF,TGTGCGACGCAGGGACAGGGCTACGAGCAGTACTTC
NA,NA,TRBJ2-3,TRBV29-1,CSVEIRTNTDTQYF,TGCAGCGTTGAAATTAGGACAAACACAGATACGCAGTATTTT
few,NA,TRBJ1-3,TRBV21-1,CASSKEDSTIYF,TGTGCCAGCAGCAAAGAAGACAGCACCATATATTTT
medium-sized,TRBD1,TRBJ2-2,TRBV5-1,CASRGQAANTGELFF,TGCGCCAGTCGGGGACAGGCGGCGAACACCGGGGAGCTGTTTTTT
NA,NA,TRBJ1-2,TRBV12-3/TRBV12-4,CASSWGGYGYTF,TGTGCCAGCAGCTGGGGGGGCTATGGCTACACCTTC
many,TRBD1,TRBJ2-5,TRBV10-3,CAISKGQGVQETQYF,TGTGCCATCAGTAAGGGACAGGGGGTTCAAGAGACCCAGTACTTC
few,TRBD1,TRBJ1-2,TRBV11-2,CASSRASWDRGAYGYTF,TGTGCCAGCAGCCGGGCATCCTGGGACAGGGGAGCCTATGGCTACACCTTC
NA,NA,TRBJ2-1,TRBV29-1,CSVLGGRFF,TGCAGCGTTCTCGGGGGTCGGTTCTTC
few,NA,TRBJ1-2,TRBV25-1,CASSEGDTSQRTF,TGTGCCAGCAGTGAAGGGGACACCAGTCAGAGGACCTTC
few,NA,TRBJ2-3,TRBV20-1,CSARAFVAATDTQYF,TGCAGTGCTAGAGCTTTTGTAGCGGCCACAGATACGCAGTATTTT
few,NA,TRBJ2-3,TRBV9,CASSTRQVTDTQYF,TGTGCCAGCAGCACCCGACAGGTGACAGATACGCAGTATTTT
few,TRBD1,TRBJ2-3,TRBV6-4,CASSVETGGTDTQYF,TGTGCCAGCAGTGTAGAGACAGGGGGAACAGATACGCAGTATTTT
few,NA,TRBJ1-1,TRBV20-1,CSARREAEAFF,TGCAGTGCTAGGCGAGAGGCTGAAGCTTTCTTT
NA,NA,TRBJ1-3,TRBV3-1,CASSRQAGNTIYF,TGTGCCAGCAGCCGACAGGCTGGAAACACCATATATTTT
few,TRBD1,TRBJ2-1,TRBV20-1,CSARGQSSSYNEQFF,TGCAGTGCCCGGGGACAGTCGAGCTCCTACAATGAGCAGTTCTTC
few,NA,TRBJ2-2,TRBV20-1,CSARGRGDTGELFF,TGCAGTGCTAGAGGCAGGGGGGACACCGGGGAGCTGTTTTTT
NA,TRBD2,TRBJ2-5,TRBV9,CASSGGLAGGETQYF,TGTGCCAGCAGCGGAGGACTAGCGGGTGGAGAGACCCAGTACTTC
NA,NA,TRBJ2-6,TRBV5-1,CASTKLTGAGANVLTF,TGCGCCAGCACCAAGCTTACCGGGGCTGGGGCCAACGTCCTGACTTTC
few,NA,TRBJ2-7,TRBV7-2,CASSPRVGSYEQYF,TGTGCCAGCAGCCCCCGGGTCGGTTCCTACGAGCAGTACTTC
many,NA,TRBJ2-1,TRBV20-1,CSASNPLAHEQFF,TGCAGTGCTAGTAATCCCCTCGCTCATGAGCAGTTCTTC
NA,NA,TRBJ2-1,TRBV20-1,CSARGDLGIVYEQFF,TGCAGTGCTAGAGGGGATCTCGGGATTGTCTATGAGCAGTTCTTC
few,NA,TRBJ2-3,TRBV7-9,CASSRNSLRFDTQYF,TGTGCCAGCAGCCGGAACTCTTTACGGTTCGATACGCAGTATTTT
few,TRBD2,TRBJ2-7,TRBV12-3/TRBV12-4,CASSGGLAGGVEQYF,TGTGCCAGCAGCGGGGGACTAGCGGGAGGGGTCGAGCAGTACTTC
few,NA,TRBJ2-2,TRBV6-4,CASSDLGTGELFF,TGTGCCAGCAGTGACTTGGGCACCGGGGAGCTGTTTTTT
NA,TRBD2,TRBJ2-1,TRBV5-1,CASSLDLAGGTNEQFF,TGCGCCAGCAGCTTGGATCTAGCGGGGGGGACTAATGAGCAGTTCTTC
few,NA,TRBJ2-7,TRBV6-5,CASSYTDLTLGEQYF,TGTGCCAGCAGTTACACCGACTTGACCCTTGGCGAGCAGTACTTC
many,NA,TRBJ1-1,TRBV5-1,CASSVGASSDTEAFF,TGCGCCAGCAGCGTGGGGGCAAGCTCGGACACTGAAGCTTTCTTT
NA,NA,TRBJ1-3,TRBV9,CASSYRDVSGNTIYF,TGTGCCAGCAGTTACAGGGACGTCTCTGGAAACACCATATATTTT
NA,TRBD1,TRBJ1-4,TRBV5-6,CASSLGPSTGGADEKLFF,TGTGCCAGCAGCTTGGGCCCTTCCACAGGGGGCGCGGATGAAAAACTGTTTTTT
few,NA,TRBJ1-1,TRBV20-1,CSARRLMNTEAFF,TGCAGTGCAAGGAGGTTGATGAACACTGAAGCTTTCTTT
few,TRBD1,TRBJ2-3,TRBV5-1,CASSGRGGSADTQYF,TGCGCCAGCAGTGGGAGAGGGGGCTCTGCAGATACGCAGTATTTT
few,NA,TRBJ1-1,TRBV3-1,CASSLGRREAFF,TGTGCCAGCAGCCTGGGACGCCGTGAAGCTTTCTTT
NA,TRBD1,TRBJ1-2,TRBV3-1,CASSQGQGVGGGRGYTF,TGTGCCAGCAGCCAAGGACAGGGTGTCGGAGGGGGGAGAGGCTACACCTTC
NA,NA,TRBJ1-1,TRBV7-9,CASSPQGGGTEAFF,TGTGCCAGCAGCCCACAAGGAGGGGGCACTGAAGCTTTCTTT
NA,NA,TRBJ1-2,TRBV29-1,CSAPGVDYGYTF,TGCAGCGCCCCCGGGGTAGACTATGGCTACACCTTC
NA,NA,TRBJ2-1,TRBV11-2,CASSRLGGGYNEQFF,TGTGCCAGCAGCCGACTCGGTGGGGGCTACAATGAGCAGTTCTTC
few,NA,TRBJ1-5,TRBV7-9,CASSGDGQPQHF,TGTGCCAGCAGCGGAGACGGGCAGCCCCAGCATTTT
many,TRBD1,TRBJ1-2,TRBV20-1,CSARDMTGGGRYTF,TGCAGTGCTAGAGATATGACAGGGGGCGGACGCTACACCTTC
many,NA,TRBJ2-1,TRBV20-1,CSARPTGLAYNEQFF,TGCAGTGCTAGACCTACAGGGCTTGCCTACAATGAGCAGTTCTTC
few,NA,TRBJ2-5,TRBV11-2,CASTFSGQETQYF,TGTGCCAGCACCTTTTCGGGACAAGAGACCCAGTACTTC
NA,NA,TRBJ2-3,TRBV12-3/TRBV12-4,CASRPRVGRWTDTQYF,TGTGCCAGCAGGCCGAGGGTGGGCCGCTGGACAGATACGCAGTATTTT
few,NA,TRBJ2-3,TRBV20-1,CSAVTAYTDTQYF,TGCAGTGCCGTAACGGCATACACAGATACGCAGTATTTT
NA,NA,TRBJ2-7,TRBV5-6,CASSFMGYEQYF,TGTGCCAGCAGCTTCATGGGCTACGAGCAGTACTTC
NA,TRBD2,TRBJ2-1,TRBV20-1,CSARDLNSGSGVYNEQFF,TGCAGTGCTAGAGATCTCAATAGCGGGAGTGGGGTATACAATGAGCAGTTCTTC
few,NA,TRBJ2-1,TRBV7-8,CASSLGTLEQFF,TGTGCCAGCAGCTTAGGGACTCTTGAGCAGTTCTTC